The clone carrying this TCR beta chain occurred many times. Its antigen is currently unknown. These data belong to a study of CD8 T cells in ankylosing spondylitis. Findings and caveats of the study: Reported data indicate significant enrichment of disease-linked clones within matched ankylosing spondylitis synovial fluid. In the blood and synovial fluid of reactive arthritis, some motif variants had been previously reported.

TCRdb processed the 5' RACE reads anew with MiXCR; each CDR3 protein has one entry. The sample has around 140,000 distinct CDR3 sequences; roughly 10% are singletons. V gave up 3 bases and J gave up 4 bases, with 12 bases separating them. The CDR3 loop spans 14 amino acids. This chain joins TRBV12-3 or TRBV12-4 and TRBJ1-1; TRBD1 is a possible D gene (5 bases). Sample: blood, either unsorted or a sorted T cell fraction (not recorded which). The sequence was obtained from a female donor with ankylosing spondylitis or in good health (not recorded which). The CDR3 is CASSFQGMSTEAFF. The CDR3 DNA follows: TGTGCCAGCAGTTTCCAGGGAATGAGCACTGAAGCTTTCTTT.